This T cell receptor beta chain originates from a study of cytomegalovirus exposure and HLA in healthy donors. Looking at the study overall: Tens of millions of unique TCRs from HLA-typed donors were held in an early data release. Whole-study results and caveats: A highly shared variant cluster was judged a likely technical artifact. The authors later found HLA-associated TCR beta chains more clonally expanded than equally common others. Earlier analysis found most TCR beta V segments productive about 87% or about 30% of the time.

Remarks on this clone: Antigen specificity is unknown.

The CDR3 extends over 18 amino acids. Germline V gives CDR1 SGHDT, CDR2 YYEEEE. V was pared by 3 bases and J by 3 bases, with 17 bases of the junction left unmatched. 60 Vbeta and 13 Jbeta primers were used in PCR. Only in-frame clones appear in the TCRdb table, and some are missing; sequencing was by immunoSEQ multiplex PCR. The repertoire holds around 190,000 clones, with 65% to 85% as singletons. The receptor comes from a woman aged 25 to 39 in good health and CMV-seronegative. V and J are TRBV5-6 and TRBJ2-7; 8 bases are a match to TRBD2. Sequenced input: PBMCs. CDR3 residues: CASSSRLIFTLAGYEQYF. Written as DNA, the CDR3 is TGTGCCAGCAGCTCTAGGTTAATCTTTACTCTAGCGGGCTACGAGCAGTACTTC.